The 23 T cell receptor beta chains given below trace back to one sample, sequenced in a study of T cell responses to AZD1222 COVID-19 vaccine. Clones were sequenced by immunoSEQ multiplex PCR, and TCRdb holds only the in-frame ones, with some missing. The sample has 95,000 to 100,000 clones; roughly 80% are singletons. Here the sequenced sample was peripheral blood, taken 28 days after the second AZD1222 dose. These TCRs come from an adult who received the AZD1222 COVID-19 vaccine.

The chain has TRBV11-1 and TRBJ2-1; D remains unclear. The CDR3 loop spans 16 amino acids. V was cut by 1 base and J by 3 bases, with 13 bases left in between. Germline assignment: CDR1 SGHAT and CDR2 FQDESV (reference sequence). CDR3 DNA sequence: TGTGCCAGCAGCTTAGACGGGTTAACATACTACAATGAGCAGTTCTTC. Protein product: CASSLDGLTYYNEQFF. Full variable domain (rest looked up from reference TRBV11-1 and TRBJ2-1): EAEVAQSPRYKITEKSQAVAFWCDPISGHATLYWYRQILGQGPELLVQFQDESVVDDSQLPKDRFSAERLKGVDSTLKIQPAELGDSAMYLCASSLDGLTYYNEQFFGPGTRLTVL.

The chain is built from TRBV19 and TRBJ1-5, with 9 bases fitting TRBD1. The CDR3 extends over 16 amino acids. The V segment lost 6 bases and the J segment 5 bases; nucleotides outside the gene matches: 11. Germline V gene lookup returns CDR1 LNHDA and CDR2 SQIVND (reference sequence). DNA of the CDR3: TGTGCCAGTAGCTTTCCGGGACAGGGTAGGGATCAGCCCCAGCATTTT. It specifies CASSFPGQGRDQPQHF.

The genes are TRBV3-1 (or the pseudogene TRBV3-2) and TRBJ1-1; no reliable D call. Per the germline V gene, CDR1 is LGHDT and CDR2 is YNNKEL (reference sequence). Trimming cost V 5 bases and J 4 bases, with 14 bases left between them. The CDR3 extends over 14 amino acids. Here the CDR3 DNA reads TGTGCCAGCAGCACACACTCCGCTAGCACTGAAGCTTTCTTT. This codes for CASSTHSASTEAFF.

The chain couples TRBV6-9 to TRBJ2-5, with TRBD2 matching 7 bases. The germline gives CDR1 MNHGY, CDR2 SVAAGI. The ends lost 5 bases at V and 5 bases at J; junction bases unmatched: 8. There are 14 residues in the CDR3. CDR3 bases: TGTGCCAGCAGTCGCGGGGGACCGGTGGAGACCCAGTACTTC. Translated: CASSRGGPVETQYF.

This clone was detected a few times. The chain is built from TRBV9 and TRBJ2-1, with D perhaps assigned TRBD1 or TRBD2 (5 bases each). The CDR3 runs 15 residues. Trimming shortened V by 2 bases and J by 8 bases, and 17 bases separated the two germline ends. Germline lookup yields CDR1 SGDLS and CDR2 YYNGEE. The CDR3 DNA is TGTGCCAGCAGCGTTTCTGGGCAGTTGGGGGATGAGCAGTTCTTC. As protein: CASSVSGQLGDEQFF.

The rearrangement links TRBV6-5 to TRBJ1-3; possibly TRBD1 for D (6 bases). Trimming removed 6 bases from V and 2 bases from J, with 14 bases in between. This CDR3 comprises 15 residues. From germline, CDR1 is MNHEY and CDR2 SVGAGI. In nucleotides, the CDR3 is TGTGCCAGCAGGAACAGGGCCCGAACTGGAAACACCATATATTTT. This codes for CASRNRARTGNTIYF.

V and J are TRBV6-1 and TRBJ2-2; tentatively, D is TRBD1 or TRBD2 (5 bases each). The V end was cut by 3 bases, the J end by 1 base, with 9 bases between. This CDR3 is built from 15 residues. Germline CDR1 and CDR2: MNHNS and SASEGT. CDR3 residues: CASSDLGRNTGELFF. For the CDR3, the DNA is TGTGCCAGCAGTGACCTGGGACGGAACACCGGGGAGCTGTTTTTT.

The gene calls are TRBV6-1 and TRBJ2-6; D unclear. The germline CDR1 and CDR2 sequences are MNHNS and SASEGT. Trimming removed 1 base from V and 1 base from J, with 2 bases in between. The CDR3 consists of 14 residues. CDR3 residues: CASSEGSGANVLTF. The CDR3 coding sequence is TGTGCCAGCAGTGAAGGTTCTGGGGCCAACGTCCTGACTTTC.

The chain recombines TRBV10-3 with TRBJ2-1, with D possibly matching TRBD2 (6 bases). Germline V lookup: CDR1 ENHRY, CDR2 SYGVKD. The CDR3 consists of 15 residues. The V gene lost 3 bases and the J gene lost 0 bases, with 9 bases spanning the gap. The DNA for the CDR3 is TGTGCCATCAGTGACTCTAGCGACTCCTACAATGAGCAGTTCTTC. This gives the protein CAISDSSDSYNEQFF.

This clone was seen a few times. This chain joins TRBV6-1 and TRBJ2-7; TRBD2 aligns across 14 bases. V was clipped by 4 bases and J by 3 bases; unmatched bases: 8. CDR1 is MNHNS, CDR2 SASEGT, per germline. CDR3 length: 17 residues. CDR3 DNA: TGTGCCAGCAGTGGTCTCCCGGGACTAGCGGGAGTCTACGAGCAGTACTTC. Translated: CASSGLPGLAGVYEQYF.

V usage is TRBV7-9 and J usage is TRBJ2-1; 8 nucleotides agree with TRBD1. The CDR3 extends over 14 amino acids. The ends lost 3 bases at V and 13 bases at J; junction bases unmatched: 11. Germline V gene lookup returns CDR1 SEHNR and CDR2 FQNEAQ (reference sequence). CDR3 protein: CASSLIGQGLSQFF. The CDR3 bases are TGTGCCAGCAGCTTGATCGGACAGGGCCTCTCTCAGTTCTTC.

The chain employs TRBV3-1 (or the pseudogene TRBV3-2) and TRBJ2-3, with TRBD1 identical over 7 bases. Germline CDR1 is LGHDT and CDR2 is YNNKEL (reference sequence). The CDR3 loop spans 15 amino acids. J lost 2 bases, V lost 5 bases, and 7 bases had no gene match. In nucleotides, the CDR3 is TGTGCCAGCAGCTCAGGGGGATTAATCACAGATACGCAGTATTTT. Protein sequence: CASSSGGLITDTQYF.

The genes are TRBV7-9 and TRBJ1-1; D remains ambiguous. Trimming took 5 bases from V and 0 from J, leaving 16 bases between them. CDR1 and CDR2 (germline): SEHNR, FQNEAQ (reference sequence). The CDR3 totals 16 residues. CDR3 bases: TGTGCCAGCAGCCCGAGGTCAGTTATCATGAACACTGAAGCTTTCTTT. Its protein is CASSPRSVIMNTEAFF.

The chain has TRBV4-1 and TRBJ2-3, with 9 bases identical to TRBD2. The CDR3 contains 14 residues. Trimming at V came to 8 bases and at J to 2 bases, leaving 5 bases not matched to a gene. CDR1 MGHRA and CDR2 YSYEKL come from the germline V gene. CDR3 region: CASAGLAHTDTQYF. The CDR3 region has the DNA TGCGCCAGCGCCGGACTAGCGCACACAGATACGCAGTATTTT.

This clone was observed a few times. The gene calls are TRBV9 and TRBJ2-1, with TRBD1 identical over 7 bases. The CDR3 spans 15 residues. Germline lookup yields CDR1 SGDLS and CDR2 YYNGEE. V was clipped by 3 bases and J by 9 bases; unmatched bases: 12. The CDR3 DNA reads as TGTGCCAGCAGCGCTCCGGGACAGTTCTACGCTGAGCAGTTCTTC. Its protein product is CASSAPGQFYAEQFF. Variable domain in full (rest from reference TRBV9 and TRBJ2-1): DSGVTQTPKHLITATGQRVTLRCSPRSGDLSVYWYQQSLDQGLQFLIQYYNGEERAKGNILERFSAQQFPDLHSELNLSSLELGDSALYFCASSAPGQFYAEQFFGPGTRLTVL.

This sequence joins TRBV2 and TRBJ2-3; TRBD1 or TRBD2 may be the D gene (5 bases each). The V end lost 4 bases, the J end lost 9 bases, and 8 bases lay between the germline ends. In germline, CDR1 is SNHLY, CDR2 FYNNEI. The CDR3 is 11 residues long. CDR3 in amino acids: CASSARDTQYF. DNA for the CDR3: TGTGCCAGCAGTGCTCGGGACACGCAGTATTTT. Looking up the rest from reference TRBV2 and TRBJ2-3 gives the full variable domain: EPEVTQTPSHQVTQMGQEVILRCVPISNHLYFYWYRQILGQKVEFLVSFYNNEISEKSEIFDDQFSVERPDGSNFTLKIRSTKLEDSAMYFCASSARDTQYFGPGTRLTVL.

This clone was detected only a few times. V gene TRBV3-1 (or the pseudogene TRBV3-2) combines with J gene TRBJ1-1, with unresolved D. Germline CDR1 reads LGHDT; CDR2 reads YNNKEL (reference sequence). Trimming took off 4 bases at V and 5 bases at J, with 17 bases between the two ends. CDR3 size: 15 residues. The CDR3 loop is CASSPRSGGVTEAFF. The DNA for the CDR3 is TGTGCCAGCAGCCCCCGCTCCGGCGGGGTTACTGAAGCTTTCTTT.

The chain employs TRBV7-8 and TRBJ2-5, with TRBD1 matching 8 bases. CDR1 and CDR2 (germline): SGHVS, FQNEAQ. V gave up 5 bases and J gave up 0 bases; unmatched junction bases: 8. The CDR3 covers 16 residues. DNA of the CDR3: TGTGCCAGCAGCCACCTGACAGGGGAATACCAAGAGACCCAGTACTTC. It yields the protein CASSHLTGEYQETQYF.

J is TRBJ1-1 and V is TRBV18; D is uncertain. Trimming shortened V by 2 bases and J by 1 base, and 11 bases separated the two germline ends. Looked up from germline, CDR1 is KGHSH and CDR2 is LQKENI. The CDR3 has 15 amino acids. The CDR3 region has the DNA TGTGCCAGCTCACCATGGGTTCCCAAGAACACTGAAGCTTTCTTT. Its translation: CASSPWVPKNTEAFF. Complete variable domain (other parts from reference TRBV18 and TRBJ1-1): NAGVMQNPRHLVRRRGQEARLRCSPMKGHSHVYWYRQLPEEGLKFMVYLQKENIIDESGMPKERFSAEFPKEGPSILRIQQVVRGDSAAYFCASSPWVPKNTEAFFGQGTRLTVV.

This clone was seen only a few times. The J gene is TRBJ2-7, the V gene TRBV6-5; 7 nucleotides align to TRBD2. There are 15 residues in the CDR3. Germline CDR1 reads MNHEY; CDR2 reads SVGAGI. V was clipped by 10 bases and J by 0 bases; unmatched bases: 12. CDR3 residues: CATHPSRGSSYEQYF. Here the CDR3 DNA reads TGTGCCACCCACCCTAGCCGCGGGAGCTCCTACGAGCAGTACTTC.

V usage is TRBV4-2 and J usage is TRBJ1-6; 7 nucleotides line up with TRBD1. After removal of 2 bases from V and 8 bases from J, the junction contained 9 bases not matched to a gene. Germline CDR1 reads LGHNA; CDR2 reads YNFKEQ. There are 16 residues in the CDR3. The CDR3 DNA follows: TGTGCCAGCAGCCAAAGGACAGGCGCAGGGTATTCACCCCTCCACTTT. Its protein is CASSQRTGAGYSPLHF.

The V gene is TRBV7-8, the J gene TRBJ1-5, with 9 bases that match TRBD1. V dropped 3 bases and J dropped 6; count of bases not matched to a gene: 6. The CDR3 spans 15 residues. Germline CDR1 is SGHVS and CDR2 is FQNEAQ. CDR3 residues: CASSFPGQGAQPQHF. The CDR3 bases are TGTGCCAGCAGCTTTCCGGGACAGGGTGCTCAGCCCCAGCATTTT.

V usage is TRBV5-4 and J usage is TRBJ1-1; D gene ambiguous. Germline CDR1 SGHNT, CDR2 YYREEE (reference sequence). The CDR3 covers 12 residues. Trimming shortened V by 4 bases and J by 2 bases, and 6 bases separated the two germline ends. The CDR3 spells CASSLLNTEAFF. Here the CDR3 DNA reads TGTGCCAGCAGCCTTCTAAACACTGAAGCTTTCTTT.